The 24 T cell receptor beta chains presented below share a single source sample, sequenced in a study of T cells in localized non-small cell lung cancer. Sequenced by immunoSEQ multiplex PCR; TCRdb stores in-frame clones only, minus some. In the table there are about 18,000 clones, around 89% of which are singletons. The sample here was peripheral blood, taken before any cancer treatment. The receptor set was obtained from a male donor older than 55 with stage II squamous cell lung carcinoma.

This clone has only one observation. This chain links TRBV6-1 with TRBJ2-2; the match to TRBD2 covers 11 bases. Germline-derived CDR1 and CDR2 are MNHNS and SASEGT. The junction had 8 bases not matched to a gene; V was cut back by 7 bases and J by 7 bases. This CDR3 contains 15 residues. CDR3 DNA: TGTGCCAGCATCGAGTCTAGCGGGAGGAACGGGGAGCTGTTTTTT. Translation gives CASIESSGRNGELFF.

The rearrangement uses TRBV10-3 and TRBJ2-7; 7 nucleotides agree with TRBD1. Germline assignment: CDR1 ENHRY and CDR2 SYGVKD. CDR3 length: 13 amino acids. J gave up 4 bases and V 3 bases, and 3 bases lay outside the gene matches. The CDR3 sequence is CAISEGGGYEQYF. The CDR3 DNA reads TGTGCCATCAGTGAAGGGGGCGGGTACGAGCAGTACTTC.

This chain joins TRBV19 and TRBJ2-1; 9 positions match TRBD1. The junction had 6 bases not matched to a gene; V was cut back by 4 bases and J by 8 bases. The germline CDR1 and CDR2 sequences are LNHDA and SQIVND (reference sequence). CDR3 length equals 14 residues. The CDR3 is CASSTRTGVHEQFF. Here the CDR3 DNA reads TGTGCCAGTAGTACCAGGACAGGGGTCCATGAGCAGTTCTTC.

The rearrangement uses TRBV7-9 and TRBJ2-7; perhaps TRBD1 as D (6 bases). Germline V lookup: CDR1 SEHNR, CDR2 FQNEAQ (reference sequence). There are 14 residues in the CDR3. V shed 3 bases and J shed 2 bases, with 11 bases lying between them. CDR3 sequence reads: CASSFADRTYEQYF. For the CDR3, the DNA is TGTGCCAGCAGCTTCGCGGACAGAACCTACGAGCAGTACTTC.

This chain connects TRBV6-5 to TRBJ1-2; D ambiguous. Germline V gives CDR1 MNHEY, CDR2 SVGAGI. Trimming took 2 bases from V and 2 from J, leaving 12 bases between them. The length of the CDR3 is 15 residues. The CDR3 bases are TGTGCCAGCAGTTACAATGGACTGCTAAACTATGGCTACACCTTC. This translates into CASSYNGLLNYGYTF.

The V and J genes are TRBV6-5 and TRBJ2-7; 7 positions agree with TRBD1. This CDR3 region has 11 residues. J gave up 3 bases and V 8 bases, and 1 base lay outside the gene matches. The germline gives CDR1 MNHEY, CDR2 SVGAGI. CDR3 sequence (DNA): TGTGCCAGCGGGACAGACTACGAGCAGTACTTC. Its translation: CASGTDYEQYF.

The rearrangement uses TRBV27 and TRBJ1-5; D is perhaps TRBD1 (6 bases). V shed 5 bases and J shed 1 base, with 12 bases lying between them. CDR3 length: 15 amino acids. Germline V gene lookup returns CDR1 MNHEY and CDR2 SMNVEV (reference sequence). The CDR3 region has the DNA TGTGCCAGCAGTAAGGTACAGGGAAGCAATCAGCCCCAGCATTTT. This translates into CASSKVQGSNQPQHF.

The chain recombines TRBV7-9 with TRBJ2-1; the D is unclear. Trimming cost V 4 bases and J 6 bases, with 4 bases left between them. Germline V gives CDR1 SEHNR, CDR2 FQNEAQ (reference sequence). The CDR3 has 11 residues. The CDR3 spells CASSSFNEQFF. CDR3 coding DNA: TGTGCCAGCAGCTCTTTCAATGAGCAGTTCTTC.

To note about this clone: An end of the junction differs from the germline gene, which may be a read error. This sequence joins TRBV18 and TRBJ1-1; 7 bases are a match to TRBD1. Germline V gives CDR1 KGHSH, CDR2 LQKENI. This CDR3 has 14 amino acids. CDR3: CASSPPGGNTEAFF. In DNA, the CDR3 is TGTGCCAGCTCTCCACCAGGGGGGAACACTGAAGCTTTCTTT.

J is TRBJ1-1 and V is TRBV28; possible D gene TRBD1, 6 bases. The CDR3 extends over 13 amino acids. Germline V gives CDR1 MDHEN, CDR2 SYDVKM. The V end was cut by 8 bases, the J end by 1 base, with 11 bases between. The CDR3, as DNA: TGTGCCAGCTGCGAGGGGGGGAACACTGAAGCTTTCTTT. It specifies CASCEGGNTEAFF.

CDR3 loop: CASRETGIYQPQHF. The CDR3 DNA reads as TGTGCCAGTAGGGAGACAGGGATATATCAGCCCCAGCATTTT. This chain links TRBV19 with TRBJ1-5, with 7 bases matching TRBD1. After removal of 6 bases from V and 5 bases from J, the junction contained 7 bases not matched to a gene. CDR1 is LNHDA, CDR2 SQIVND, per germline (reference sequence). The CDR3 is 14 amino acids.

The chain recombines TRBV27 with TRBJ2-2, with a weak D call TRBD1 (6 bases). CDR3 size: 15 residues. Germline loops: CDR1 MNHEY, CDR2 SMNVEV (reference sequence). Trimming shortened V by 5 bases and J by 0 bases, and 10 bases separated the two germline ends. Here the CDR3 DNA reads TGTGCCAGCAGTGTTAGGGGGTCGAACACCGGGGAGCTGTTTTTT. As protein: CASSVRGSNTGELFF.

The chain couples TRBV11-2 to TRBJ2-7, with 11 bases that match TRBD2. This CDR3 comprises 19 residues. Looked up from germline, CDR1 is SGHAT and CDR2 is FQNNGV. Losses at the gene ends were 0 bases for V and 3 bases for J; bases not matched to a gene: 13. CDR3 region: CASSLDKGYSGRALYEQYF. CDR3 nucleotide sequence: TGTGCCAGCAGCTTAGATAAGGGCTATAGCGGGAGGGCGCTCTACGAGCAGTACTTC.

This clone appeared once. The chain is built from TRBV19 and TRBJ1-3; no firm D call. The CDR3 extends over 17 amino acids. Deletions cut 3 bases from V and 4 bases from J, with 19 bases between. In germline, CDR1 is LNHDA, CDR2 SQIVND (reference sequence). CDR3 sequence: CASSIGGFGSLGNTIYF. CDR3 in DNA: TGTGCCAGTAGTATCGGAGGCTTTGGAAGTCTAGGAAACACCATATATTTT. The full variable domain, its missing parts supplied by reference TRBV19 and TRBJ1-3, is DGGITQSPKYLFRKEGQNVTLSCEQNLNHDAMYWYRQDPGQGLRLIYYSQIVNDFQKGDIAEGYSVSREKKESFPLTVTSAQKNPTAFYLCASSIGGFGSLGNTIYFGEGSWLTVV.

This chain uses TRBV25-1 with TRBJ2-2; D ambiguous. Trimming removed 4 bases from V and 7 bases from J, with 13 bases in between. The CDR3 extends over 14 amino acids. The germline V gene has CDR1 MGHDK and CDR2 SYGVNS. The CDR3 DNA sequence: TGTGCCAGCAGTGCTTCGTTAGTCGGCGGGGAGCTGTTTTTT. Translating it yields CASSASLVGGELFF.

The chain has TRBV30 and TRBJ2-5; 7 bases map to TRBD1. CDR1 and CDR2 (germline): GTSNPN, SVGIG (reference sequence). The CDR3 consists of 16 residues. With 2 bases clipped from V and 2 bases from J, the junction kept 11 bases outside the gene matches. Here the CDR3 DNA reads TGTGCCTGGAGTAAGATGAGGGGACAGCCACAAGAGACCCAGTACTTC. Translated, it gives CAWSKMRGQPQETQYF. Full variable domain (missing parts from reference TRBV30 and TRBJ2-5): SQTIHQWPATLVQPVGSPLSLECTVEGTSNPNLYWYRQAAGRGLQLLFYSVGIGQISSEVPQNLSASRPQDRQFILSSKKLLLSDSGFYLCAWSKMRGQPQETQYFGPGTRLLVL.

The chain couples TRBV27 to TRBJ2-1; D might be TRBD2 (6 bases). The V gene lost 6 bases and the J gene lost 9 bases, with 15 bases spanning the gap. The CDR3 extends over 13 amino acids. Per the germline V gene, CDR1 is MNHEY and CDR2 is SMNVEV (reference sequence). DNA of the CDR3: TGTGCCAGCAGCACCCGACTAGTTTCTGAGCAGTTCTTC. Its translation: CASSTRLVSEQFF.

J is TRBJ2-3 and V is TRBV28, with 11 bases fitting TRBD2. Germline V gene sequence: CDR1 MDHEN, CDR2 SYDVKM. V shed 5 bases, J shed 2 bases, and the junction held 3 bases outside the gene matches. The CDR3 loop spans 15 amino acids. The CDR3 protein is CASSLLAGVTDTQYF. The CDR3 DNA is TGTGCCAGCAGTCTACTAGCGGGGGTCACAGATACGCAGTATTTT. Full variable domain (remainder filled in from reference TRBV28 and TRBJ2-3): DVKVTQSSRYLVKRTGEKVFLECVQDMDHENMFWYRQDPGLGLRLIYFSYDVKMKEKGDIPEGYSVSREKKERFSLILESASTNQTSMYLCASSLLAGVTDTQYFGPGTRLTVL.

CDR3 in DNA: TGCGCCAGCAGCATACTGACAGGGGGCGCTGGCTACACCTTC. Translating gives CASSILTGGAGYTF. This chain uses TRBV5-1 with TRBJ1-2; 10 nucleotides align to TRBD1. Germline CDR1 is SGHRS and CDR2 is YFSETQ. V lost 4 bases, J lost 7 bases, and 7 bases stayed unmatched. The CDR3 has 14 amino acids.

The rearrangement joins TRBV4-2 to TRBJ2-1, with D uncertain. The germline V and J ends were trimmed by 1 base and 4 bases, with 17 bases remaining between them. This CDR3 is built from 17 residues. The germline V gene has CDR1 LGHNA and CDR2 YNFKEQ. The CDR3 coding sequence is TGTGCCAGCAGCCAAGGCTCGTCGGGCTCGAAATACAATGAGCAGTTCTTC. This translates into CASSQGSSGSKYNEQFF.

J is TRBJ1-1 and V is TRBV2; D gene ambiguous. Germline V gene data show CDR1 as SNHLY and CDR2 as FYNNEI. CDR3 length: 12 residues. V was shortened by 4 bases and J by 1 base, with 4 bases between the two germline ends. CDR3 sequence (DNA): TGTGCCAGCAGTGCAGGGAACACTGAAGCTTTCTTT. Protein product: CASSAGNTEAFF.

The rearrangement uses TRBV29-1 and TRBJ2-4; tentative D call: TRBD1 (6 bases). Germline-derived CDR1 and CDR2 are SQVTM and ANQGSEA. This CDR3 has 12 amino acids. V was cut by 4 bases and J by 7 bases, with 11 bases left in between. The CDR3 bases are TGCAGCGTTGGTCAGGGGAGCAACATTCAGTACTTC. Amino acids: CSVGQGSNIQYF. The full variable domain, with the rest looked up from reference TRBV29-1 and TRBJ2-4, is SAVISQKPSRDICQRGTSLTIQCQVDSQVTMMFWYRQQPGQSLTLIATANQGSEATYESGFVIDKFPISRPNLTFSTLTVSNMSPEDSSIYLCSVGQGSNIQYFGAGTRLSVL.

The chain carries TRBV19 and TRBJ2-7; unclear D gene. This CDR3 has 11 residues. Germline V gives CDR1 LNHDA, CDR2 SQIVND (reference sequence). With 8 bases removed from V and 2 bases from J, the gap between germline ends came to 7 bases. CDR3 amino acids: CASGQPYEQYF. Here the CDR3 DNA reads TGTGCCAGTGGGCAGCCCTACGAGCAGTACTTC. The full variable domain, its missing parts supplied by reference TRBV19 and TRBJ2-7, is DGGITQSPKYLFRKEGQNVTLSCEQNLNHDAMYWYRQDPGQGLRLIYYSQIVNDFQKGDIAEGYSVSREKKESFPLTVTSAQKNPTAFYLCASGQPYEQYFGPGTRLTVT.

This chain links TRBV10-3 with TRBJ1-1; D is unresolved. CDR3 size: 15 residues. V was clipped by 7 bases and J by 1 base, with 16 bases between them. CDR1 is ENHRY, CDR2 SYGVKD, per germline. The chain's CDR3 is CAIKVASSANTEAFF. The CDR3 coding sequence is TGTGCCATCAAAGTCGCCTCGTCGGCGAACACTGAAGCTTTCTTT.